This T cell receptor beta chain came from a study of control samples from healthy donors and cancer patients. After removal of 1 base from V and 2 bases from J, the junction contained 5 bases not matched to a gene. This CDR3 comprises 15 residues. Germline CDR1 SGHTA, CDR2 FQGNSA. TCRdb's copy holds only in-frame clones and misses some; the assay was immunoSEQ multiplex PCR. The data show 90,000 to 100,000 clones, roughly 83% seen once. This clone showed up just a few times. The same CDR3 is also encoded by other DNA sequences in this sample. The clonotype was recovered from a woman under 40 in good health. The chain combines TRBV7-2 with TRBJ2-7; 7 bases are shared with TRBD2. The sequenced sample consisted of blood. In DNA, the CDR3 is TGTGCCAGCAGCTTAGGCGCTAGCGGAGCCTACGAGCAGTACTTC. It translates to CASSLGASGAYEQYF.